A single T cell receptor (beta chain) is shown here with its context. The data originate from a study of blood T cell repertoires in COVID-19. Study-wide context: Sites in the United States, Italy and Spain provided acute and convalescent COVID-19 samples.

The CDR3 sequence is 16 residues long. The J segment lost 2 bases and the V segment lost 0 bases, leaving 5 bases of the junction unmatched. Germline loops: CDR1 LGHNA, CDR2 YNFKEQ. How the authors handled the data: Estimated nucleated cell counts came from reference gene primer amplification. The data were produced by immunoSEQ multiplex PCR, yet TCRdb's version contains in-frame clones alone and is incomplete. The DNA was the basis for D and trimming; V, J and clone size are from that table. Seen here are hundreds of thousands of clones, more than 75% observed once, and the top ten hold approximately 10%. Seattle participants joined during active infection and were tracked over time.

The gene calls are TRBV4-2 and TRBJ2-7, with TRBD2 matching over 9 bases. The source is a man aged 45-60 years with COVID-19, enrolled during active disease. Material: peripheral blood. The CDR3 loop reads CASSQDRSGGTYEQYF. DNA of the CDR3: TGTGCCAGCAGCCAAGATCGTAGCGGGGGCACCTACGAGCAGTACTTC.